This TCR beta chain was captured by sequencing in a study of beta chain features in type 1 diabetes. Study conclusions and caveats: Sequencing of cDNA might inflate the share of cells that strongly express TCR. For patients, the naive, central memory and Treg TCRB repertoires appeared more alike than for healthy donors.

This clone was observed a handful of times. What it binds is unknown. Expressed TCRB transcripts were sequenced after all isolated RNA was converted to cDNA. Clones were read by immunoSEQ multiplex PCR, and TCRdb kept only the in-frame ones, dropping some. The table records roughly 350,000 clones, 11% of them present only once. V lost 10 bases, J lost 8 bases, and 29 bases stayed unmatched. In germline, CDR1 is MNHEY, CDR2 SMNVEV (reference sequence). This CDR3 has 20 amino acids. Sorting that relied on CD45RO/CCR7/CD25/CD127/CD95/CD27 yielded CD4+ naive, central memory, regulatory and stem cell-like memory cells.

The genes are TRBV27 and TRBJ2-6, with 7 positions matching TRBD1. Sequencing was carried out using naive CD4+ T cells from blood. The source of this sequence is a woman between 25 and 40 years old in good health. In DNA form, the CDR3 reads TGTGCCATGACCGTGACCGACAGGGAATTATTGGGCTTCTACACCAACGTCCTGACTTTC. As protein: CAMTVTDRELLGFYTNVLTF.